This T cell receptor beta chain comes out of a study of blood T cell repertoires in COVID-19 (dated by TCRdb to 2019 to 2021). Turning to the overall study: The collaborator samples originated in the United States, Italy and Spain and spanned the acute and convalescent phases of COVID-19. Where HLA class I and class II types were available, the types were taken from metadata supplied by the sample provider, not from assay-based typing. The repertoires were made available in a free public database intended to serve as a resource for research on the immune response to SARS-CoV-2. A de-identified subject ID, COVID-19 status, age in years and sex were almost always included in the sample metadata. The prospective study material was composed of cDNA or gDNA derived from T cells, B-cell-depleted T cells, or PBMCs. The dataset comprised deeply sampled blood TCRbeta repertoires from subjects exposed to, actively infected with, or recovered from COVID-19. Samples were obtained from the ongoing ImmuneRACE study (first 160 participants) and from about 1,300 subjects provided by 6 global collaborators.

TCRbeta CDR3 regions were amplified from genomic DNA by means of the immunoSEQ Assay, a bias-controlled multiplex PCR. The original methods were these. Within the assay, amplification of reference gene primers was used to estimate how many nucleated cells each sample contained. To quantify the absolute abundance of each unique TCRbeta CDR3 rearrangement, sequence reads were collapsed and filtered. Productive Simpson clonality was computed per sample as the square root of Simpson's diversity index over productive rearrangements. The clones in this table, taken by TCRdb from immuneACCESS, are in-frame only. Not every clone is retained; where verified, under half of the shortfall comes from an unresolved V gene, and the cause of the rest is unknown. V and J calls and clone size are as listed in that table; D and trimming were resolved from the DNA. The sample includes some 190,000 clones, with approximately 85% observed a single time. The biggest ten clones account for approximately 11% of the sample.

The research as a whole found: The amount of clinical and demographic metadata varied by source and participant and was provided uncurated.

As for this clone: Its antigen has not been determined. No base-level quality is on record; no much larger clone is a single base apart.

CDR3 length: 17 amino acids, cysteine to phenylalanine. The sequence is cut down to CDR3 DNA, 51 bases in frame from base 1. The V end gives up 4 bases and the J end 9 bases, leaving 14 bases in the junction not matched to a gene. Reading the germline V gene gives CDR1 MGHRA and CDR2 YSYEKL. Collaborating institutions collected whole blood in K2EDTA tubes following their own protocols. Collaborator samples were shipped for TCRbeta analysis as frozen whole blood, isolated PBMCs, or DNA extracted from either sample type. The receptor's source is a human donor with active or convalescent COVID-19. The donor label of this sample is uncertain. The V gene is TRBV4-1 and the J gene is TRBJ2-1, with 11 junctional bases fitting TRBD2. Sequenced sample: peripheral blood. The CDR3 region reads CASSLRGELAGVGEQFF. The DNA sequence reads TGCGCCAGCAGCCTACGGGGAGAACTAGCGGGAGTAGGTGAGCAGTTCTTC.